This T cell receptor (beta chain) was observed in a study of blood T cell repertoires in COVID-19. About the research overall: Sites across the United States, Italy and Spain contributed samples from acute and convalescent COVID-19. PBMCs, B-cell-depleted T cells, or T cells were the source of the cDNA or gDNA that made up the material.

TCRdb's table, derived via immunoSEQ multiplex PCR, lists solely in-frame clones and lacks some. The sample lists tens of thousands of clones; more than 85% were seen once. This TCR came from a man in his 60s with acute or convalescent COVID-19. Input material: peripheral blood.

Here the CDR3 DNA reads TGTGCCAGCAGCTCCAAGCGGGTACGGCCCGACAATGAGCAGTTCTTC. It translates to CASSSKRVRPDNEQFF. The chain links TRBV5-4 to TRBJ2-1, with a weak D call TRBD2 (6 bases). Trimming left V 3 bases short and J 5 bases short, with 18 bases between. CDR1 is SGHNT, CDR2 YYREEE, per germline (reference sequence). The CDR3 extends over 16 amino acids.